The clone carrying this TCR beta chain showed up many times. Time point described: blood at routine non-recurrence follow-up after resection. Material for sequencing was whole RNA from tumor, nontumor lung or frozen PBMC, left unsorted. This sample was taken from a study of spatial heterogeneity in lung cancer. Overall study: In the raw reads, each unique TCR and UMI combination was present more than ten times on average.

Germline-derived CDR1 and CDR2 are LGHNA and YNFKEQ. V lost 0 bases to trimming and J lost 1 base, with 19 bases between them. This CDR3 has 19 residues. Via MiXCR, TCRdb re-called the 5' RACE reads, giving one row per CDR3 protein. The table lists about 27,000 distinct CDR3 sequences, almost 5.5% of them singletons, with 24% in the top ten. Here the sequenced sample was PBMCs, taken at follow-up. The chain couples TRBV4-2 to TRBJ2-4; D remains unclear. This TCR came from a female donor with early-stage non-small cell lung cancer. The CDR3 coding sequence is TGTGCCAGCAGCCAAGATAATCAGTTCGGATTGAGGGCCAAAAACATTCAGTACTTC. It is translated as CASSQDNQFGLRAKNIQYF.